Presented here are 21 T cell receptor beta chains from one specimen sequenced in a study of cytomegalovirus exposure and HLA in healthy donors (dated by TCRdb to between 2016 and 2019). The library relied on the immunoSEQ multiplex PCR assay. A mixture of 60 forward primers for TCR Vbeta segments and 13 reverse primers for TCR Jbeta segments was used in the multiplex PCR. This immuneACCESS table, as held by TCRdb, lists in-frame sequences with V and J called but not all clones. Of the missing ones, under half trace to an unresolved V gene in checked studies; the others have no known cause. For this sample there are fewer than 200,000 clones; 65% to 80% appear just once. The ten largest clonotypes hold about 2.2% of the sample. The sample taken for sequencing was PBMCs. The receptors stem from a man aged 35 to 55 in good health and CMV-seronegative.

The V call is TRBV5-1, the J call TRBJ2-5; D is ambiguous. Trimming shortened V by 3 bases and J by 4 bases, and 10 bases separated the two germline ends. The CDR3 has 13 amino acids. Germline V lookup: CDR1 SGHRS, CDR2 YFSETQ. CDR3 DNA sequence: TGCGCCAGCAGCTGGAGTAGTGGAGAGACCCAGTACTTC. Translated: CASSWSSGETQYF. Combining the CDR3 with reference TRBV5-1 and TRBJ2-5 gives the whole variable domain KAGVTQTPRYLIKTRGQQVTLSCSPISGHRSVSWYQQTPGQGLQFLFEYFSETQRNKGNFPGRFSGRQFSNSRSEMNVSTLELGDSALYLCASSWSSGETQYFGPGTRLLVL.

The V call is TRBV28, the J call TRBJ2-1; tentative D call: TRBD1 (5 bases). CDR3 length: 15 amino acids. The V end lost 1 base, the J end lost 5 bases, and 12 bases lay between the germline ends. CDR1 and CDR2 (germline): MDHEN, SYDVKM. The CDR3 DNA sequence: TGTGCCAGCAGTTTATTCGACCGACAGAACAATGAGCAGTTCTTC. Amino acids: CASSLFDRQNNEQFF.

The chain couples TRBV7-2 to TRBJ2-5; 9 bases match TRBD1. V dropped 6 bases and J dropped 5; count of bases not matched to a gene: 7. The length of the CDR3 is 14 residues. Per germline, CDR1 SGHTA and CDR2 FQGNSA. CDR3 sequence: CASRKTGGGETQYF. In DNA form, the CDR3 reads TGTGCCAGCAGAAAGACAGGGGGAGGGGAGACCCAGTACTTC.

This clone was recorded a few times. V usage is TRBV7-8 and J usage is TRBJ1-4, with D maybe TRBD1 (6 bases). This CDR3 is built from 15 residues. Looked up from germline, CDR1 is SGHVS and CDR2 is FQNEAQ. Deletions cut 5 bases from V and 11 bases from J, with 21 bases between. Here the CDR3 DNA reads TGTGCCAGCAGCCAGACCCGGGGGGGCCCGGGGAAACTGTTTTTT. Translation gives CASSQTRGGPGKLFF.

This clone occurred a few times. The junction does not match germline at one end; this may be a read error. The V call is TRBV7-9, the J call TRBJ1-5; TRBD1 is a possible D gene (6 bases). From germline, CDR1 is SEHNR and CDR2 FQNEAQ (reference sequence). The CDR3 is 12 residues long. The CDR3 is CSSSLPEGAQHF. Here the CDR3 DNA reads TGTTCCAGCAGCTTACCCGAGGGGGCCCAGCATTTT.

The chain combines TRBV5-8 with TRBJ2-5; 11 nucleotides match TRBD2. Trimming took 4 bases from V and 4 from J; bases not matched to a gene: 9. Germline assignment: CDR1 SGHTS and CDR2 YDEGEE. CDR3 length equals 16 residues. CDR3 residues: CASSLGTSGEGETQYF. DNA of the CDR3: TGTGCCAGCAGCCTCGGGACTAGCGGAGAAGGAGAGACCCAGTACTTC.

The chain combines TRBV6-5 with TRBJ2-7; the match to TRBD2 covers 10 bases. After removal of 10 bases from V and 6 bases from J, the junction contained 6 bases not matched to a gene. This CDR3 has 12 residues. The germline V gene has CDR1 MNHEY and CDR2 SVGAGI. CDR3 loop: CATWTSGLEQYF. CDR3 DNA: TGTGCCACCTGGACTAGCGGACTCGAGCAGTACTTC.

The chain combines TRBV2 with TRBJ1-1; D possibly corresponds to TRBD1 (5 bases). The CDR3 has 13 amino acids. Between the trimmed V and J ends, which lost 4 bases and 3 bases, there was a span of 9 bases. Germline values: CDR1 SNHLY, CDR2 FYNNEI. In DNA form, the CDR3 reads TGTGCCAGCAGTGCTCAGGGCGACACTGAAGCTTTCTTT. It translates to CASSAQGDTEAFF.

The chain joins TRBV19 to TRBJ1-1, with D uncertain. CDR1 and CDR2 (germline): LNHDA, SQIVND (reference sequence). V was pared by 9 bases and J by 1 base, with 9 bases between. This CDR3 spans 12 amino acids. CDR3 bases: TGTGCCAGCCGCCGACAGAACACTGAAGCTTTCTTT. Its protein product is CASRRQNTEAFF.

The gene calls are TRBV11-3 and TRBJ2-5, with D maybe TRBD2 (6 bases). CDR3 length: 15 residues. The germline CDR1 and CDR2 sequences are SGHNT and YENEEA. Trimming pared 5 bases from V and 5 bases from J, leaving 18 bases between. As DNA, the CDR3 is TGTGCCAGCAGCCCCGGGGGAACTAGCTTGGAGACCCAGTACTTC. Translated, it gives CASSPGGTSLETQYF.

The CDR3 reads CASSLGTSRETQYF. CDR3 bases: TGTGCCAGCAGCTTGGGGACTAGCAGAGAGACCCAGTACTTC. The chain couples TRBV5-4 to TRBJ2-5; 8 positions agree with TRBD2. The germline CDR1 and CDR2 sequences are SGHNT and YYREEE (reference sequence). After removal of 0 bases from V and 4 bases from J, the junction contained 2 bases not matched to a gene. The CDR3 length is 14 residues.

This clone has only a few counts. The rearrangement links TRBV5-1 to TRBJ1-2; D is unclear. Trimming took off 7 bases at V and 2 bases at J, with 9 bases between the two ends. The length of the CDR3 is 12 residues. Germline V gene lookup returns CDR1 SGHRS and CDR2 YFSETQ. This chain's CDR3 is CASATGNYGYTF. The CDR3 DNA is TGCGCCAGCGCTACGGGGAACTATGGCTACACCTTC. The full variable domain, in which reference TRBV5-1 and TRBJ1-2 provide the parts outside the CDR3, is KAGVTQTPRYLIKTRGQQVTLSCSPISGHRSVSWYQQTPGQGLQFLFEYFSETQRNKGNFPGRFSGRQFSNSRSEMNVSTLELGDSALYLCASATGNYGYTFGSGTRLTVV.

This clone appeared a single time. The chain is built from TRBV19 and TRBJ2-2; 7 bases line up with TRBD1. V lost 7 bases and J lost 4; bases outside the gene matches: 6. Germline values: CDR1 LNHDA, CDR2 SQIVND (reference sequence). The CDR3 runs to 14 residues. DNA of the CDR3: TGTGCCAGTATCGCACAGGGGTTCACCGGGGAGCTGTTTTTT. Translated: CASIAQGFTGELFF.

This clone has a handful of counts. The rearrangement uses TRBV29-1 and TRBJ2-7; a possible D gene is TRBD1 (6 bases). CDR3 length: 17 residues. Germline CDR1 SQVTM, CDR2 ANQGSEA. The germline V and J ends were trimmed by 4 bases and 2 bases, with 24 bases remaining between them. In DNA form, the CDR3 reads TGCAGCGTTGGGGTCAGGGGAACTCCACCGAAAACCTACGAGCAGTACTTC. Translating it yields CSVGVRGTPPKTYEQYF.

CDR3 in DNA: TGTGCCAGCAGCTTCGACAGACTCTCCTACGAGCAGTACTTC. Translated, it gives CASSFDRLSYEQYF. The rearrangement uses TRBV13 and TRBJ2-7; perhaps TRBD1 as D (5 bases). V was clipped by 3 bases and J by 0 bases, with 9 bases between them. This CDR3 has 14 amino acids. From germline, CDR1 is PRHDT and CDR2 FYEKMQ (reference sequence).

With regard to this clone: One end of the junction is discordant with germline, which a read error may explain. The rearrangement uses TRBV10-3 and TRBJ2-3; 12 bases agree with TRBD2. The germline V gene has CDR1 ENHRY and CDR2 SYGVKD. This CDR3 region has 17 residues. For the CDR3, the DNA is TGTGCCATCAGTGGGACTAGCGGGATGGGGGGCACTGATACGCAGTATTTT. Protein product: CAISGTSGMGGTDTQYF.

This chain connects TRBV7-9 to TRBJ2-3, with TRBD2 as a possible D gene (5 bases). Trimming took 5 bases from V and 3 from J, leaving 12 bases between them. Germline CDR1 is SEHNR and CDR2 is FQNEAQ (reference sequence). The CDR3 runs to 14 residues. CDR3 loop: CASSPFGITDTQYF. DNA of the CDR3: TGTGCCAGCAGCCCGTTCGGGATAACAGATACGCAGTATTTT.

The chain joins TRBV28 to TRBJ1-2; weak D call: TRBD1 (6 bases). This CDR3 has 13 amino acids. CDR1 and CDR2 from the germline V gene are MDHEN and SYDVKM. Trimming shortened V by 5 bases and J by 2 bases, and 9 bases separated the two germline ends. CDR3 region: CASSLTGNYGYTF. In DNA, the CDR3 is TGTGCCAGCAGTCTAACAGGGAACTATGGCTACACCTTC.

This clone was observed a handful of times. The V and J genes are TRBV6-5 and TRBJ2-1; 8 bases fit TRBD2. CDR1 is MNHEY and CDR2 is SVGAGI in the germline V gene. There are 13 residues in the CDR3. V dropped 2 bases and J dropped 9; count of bases not matched to a gene: 3. The CDR3 DNA is TGTGCCAGCAGTTACGCGGGGGGTAGTGAGCAGTTCTTC. The encoded protein is CASSYAGGSEQFF.

The chain carries TRBV7-6 and TRBJ2-2; 10 nucleotides line up with TRBD1. Germline trimming cut 3 bases from V and 5 bases from J; bases unmatched to any gene: 9. The germline CDR1 and CDR2 sequences are SGHVS and FNYEAQ. The CDR3 runs to 17 residues. In DNA, the CDR3 is TGTGCCAGCAGCTTGGCTGGACAGGGGGTTGTAACCGGGGAGCTGTTTTTT. It is translated as CASSLAGQGVVTGELFF.

The sample holds a few counts of this clone. The gene calls are TRBV28 and TRBJ1-1, with D maybe TRBD1 (5 bases). This CDR3 is built from 13 residues. Germline V gene data show CDR1 as MDHEN and CDR2 as SYDVKM. Trimming pared 2 bases from V and 10 bases from J, leaving 14 bases between. CDR3 in DNA: TGTGCCAGCAGTTTAATGGCAGGGAGGGGAGCTTTCTTT. Translating gives CASSLMAGRGAFF.